Here is one TCR beta chain with its context. Clones were read by immunoSEQ multiplex PCR, and TCRdb kept only the in-frame ones, dropping some. The repertoire consists of about 91,000 clones, with about 88% occurring once and the leading ten covering 3.9%. With 1 base clipped from V and 4 bases from J, the junction kept 0 bases outside the gene matches. The germline V gene has CDR1 SEHNR and CDR2 FQNEAQ (reference sequence). The CDR3 spans 13 residues. This entry is derived from a study of identifying expanded T cells in peripheral blood. Sequencing was carried out using blood. The sequence came from a person aged 18 to 69 in good health. The V call is TRBV7-9, the J call TRBJ2-5, with TRBD1 matching 7 bases. The chain's CDR3 is CASSLGQGETQYF. CDR3 nucleotide sequence: TGTGCCAGCAGCTTAGGACAGGGAGAGACCCAGTACTTC. Supplemented by reference TRBV7-9 and TRBJ2-5, the full variable domain reads DTGVSQNPRHKITKRGQNVTFRCDPISEHNRLYWYRQTLGQGPEFLTYFQNEAQLEKSRLLSDRFSAERPKGSFSTLEIQRTEQGDSAMYLCASSLGQGETQYFGPGTRLLVL.